Here is one T cell receptor beta chain with its context. What it recognizes is unknown. Other DNA sequences in the same sample also yield this CDR3. The germline V gene has CDR1 SGHRS and CDR2 YFSETQ. V gave up 0 bases and J gave up 0 bases, with 3 bases separating them. This CDR3 contains 13 residues. This sample is drawn from a study of Ad26.COV2.S vaccination and SARS-CoV-2 variants. Study summary: Intramuscularly, Ad26.COV2.S was given either once or twice, 56 days apart.

Treatment meaning: around 19 received Ad26.COV2.S at low or high dose, single or two shots; 5 received placebo; per-sample allocation not given. After the first vaccine or placebo injection, samples were drawn on day 63. The donor was a Boston adult aged 18-55 years. Clones were sequenced by immunoSEQ multiplex PCR, and TCRdb holds only the in-frame ones, with some missing. The profile covers some 370,000 clones, with about 83% appearing a single time and about 7.4% taken by the ten largest. Findings of the study overall: Vaccine recipients surpassed placebo recipients in spike-specific TCR breadth. From the TCR breadth and depth analyses, total T cell responses may have been underestimated.

The V gene is TRBV5-1, the J gene TRBJ1-1; no clear D gene. The sample in question was peripheral blood, obtained in a trial of Ad26.COV2.S vaccine versus placebo. The source of this sequence is a person aged 18-60 years who received the Ad26.COV2.S COVID-19 vaccine or a placebo. For the CDR3, the DNA is TGCGCCAGCAGCTTGGTTGTGAACACTGAAGCTTTCTTT. It encodes CASSLVVNTEAFF.